The T cell receptor (beta chain) under discussion was sequenced for a study of shared clonotypes between healthy human individuals. Trimming shortened V by 7 bases and J by 6 bases, and 20 bases separated the two germline ends. This CDR3 is 14 amino acids long. Germline V gives CDR1 SQVTM, CDR2 ANQGSEA. Using immunoSEQ multiplex PCR, the repertoire was profiled, and TCRdb retains in-frame clones only, with some absent. The data show around 1.4 million clones, approximately 98.5% seen once. Sequenced material: naive CD4+ T cells sorted from blood. Subset defined: CD45RA+ positively selected. This sequence joins TRBV29-1 and TRBJ2-3; TRBD2 is a possible D gene (6 bases). This clonotype originated in a man aged 25 to 45 in good health. The CDR3 bases are TGCAGCGCCGTGGGGAGGATGGTAAGGGATACGCAGTATTTT. Amino acids: CSAVGRMVRDTQYF.